These 9 T cell receptor beta chains were sequenced from one sample in a study of long-term antiretroviral therapy in people with HIV. With survey level as its setting, the immunoSEQ assay was v3.0. Sequenced by immunoSEQ multiplex PCR; TCRdb stores in-frame clones only, minus some. In the table there are 32,000 or so clones, 75% to 85% of which are singletons. Specimen: unsorted PBMCs, collected roughly 3.3 years after starting antiretroviral therapy. The receptors were sampled from a man aged 18 to 29 with HIV.

The chain couples TRBV7-2 to TRBJ1-4; D not resolved. CDR1 and CDR2 (germline): SGHTA, FQGNSA. This CDR3 contains 13 residues. The V end lost 2 bases, the J end lost 11 bases, and 12 bases lay between the germline ends. The CDR3 protein is CASSLYSSRKLFF. The CDR3 DNA follows: TGTGCCAGCAGCTTATATTCCTCTCGGAAACTGTTTTTT.

This clone is a singleton in its sample. The J gene is TRBJ2-1, the V gene TRBV27, with D unclear. CDR3 size: 12 residues. Trimming left V 5 bases short and J 9 bases short, with 11 bases between. CDR1 is MNHEY, CDR2 SMNVEV, per germline (reference sequence). The CDR3 sequence is CASSLYNGEQFF. CDR3 coding DNA: TGTGCCAGCAGTCTTTACAACGGTGAGCAGTTCTTC.

Only one count was recorded for this clone. The chain has TRBV6-1 and TRBJ1-2; tentatively, D is TRBD1 (6 bases). The ends were cut back, 10 bases at V and 0 bases at J, with 18 bases in the middle. The length of the CDR3 is 15 residues. Germline V lookup: CDR1 MNHNS, CDR2 SASEGT. The CDR3 coding sequence is TGTGCCACCTCAGGAGGGGGGATCGCTAACTATGGCTACACCTTC. Protein sequence: CATSGGGIANYGYTF.

This rearrangement joins TRBV5-1 to TRBJ2-7; 12 nucleotides line up with TRBD2. The ends lost 4 bases at V and 2 bases at J; junction bases unmatched: 7. There are 16 residues in the CDR3. Germline CDR1 SGHRS, CDR2 YFSETQ. The CDR3 region is CASSAGPSGGAYEQYF. The CDR3 DNA reads as TGCGCCAGCAGCGCGGGCCCTAGCGGGGGGGCCTACGAGCAGTACTTC.

The chain combines TRBV18 with TRBJ2-7; D may match TRBD1 or TRBD2 (6 bases each). The CDR3 sequence is 14 residues long. V shed 3 bases and J shed 3 bases, with 12 bases lying between them. CDR1 and CDR2 (germline): KGHSH, LQKENI. CDR3 amino acids: CASSPGGGNYEQYF. The CDR3 region has the DNA TGTGCCAGCTCACCGGGGGGCGGGAACTACGAGCAGTACTTC.

V is TRBV18 and J is TRBJ2-7; possibly TRBD1 or TRBD2 for D (5 bases each). The CDR3 length is 13 residues. CDR1 is KGHSH and CDR2 is LQKENI in the germline V gene. The V and J ends lost 6 bases and 3 bases respectively, with 12 bases between them. CDR3 nucleotides: TGTGCCAGCTCGGACGGGACCGGCTACGAGCAGTACTTC. This gives the protein CASSDGTGYEQYF.

The chain recombines TRBV27 with TRBJ1-2; 9 bases agree with TRBD1. V dropped 6 bases and J dropped 6; count of bases not matched to a gene: 8. In germline, CDR1 is MNHEY, CDR2 SMNVEV (reference sequence). The CDR3 has 14 amino acids. The chain's CDR3 is CASRLWDRADGYTF. The CDR3 nucleotides read TGTGCCAGCAGACTATGGGACAGGGCGGATGGCTACACCTTC.

As for this clone: The sample has other DNA sequences that encode this CDR3 too. The chain employs TRBV15 and TRBJ2-3; D possibly corresponds to TRBD2 (5 bases). CDR3 length: 16 amino acids. The germline V and J ends were trimmed by 3 bases and 0 bases, with 13 bases remaining between them. The germline V gene encodes CDR1 LNHNV and CDR2 YYDKDF (reference sequence). The CDR3 spells CATSRRLRASTDTQYF. CDR3 DNA sequence: TGTGCCACCAGCAGGCGACTGCGGGCTAGCACAGATACGCAGTATTTT. The variable domain in full, completed from reference TRBV15 and TRBJ2-3, reads DAMVIQNPRYQVTQFGKPVTLSCSQTLNHNVMYWYQQKSSQAPKLLFHYYDKDFNNEADTPDNFQSRRPNTSFCFLDIRSPGLGDTAMYLCATSRRLRASTDTQYFGPGTRLTVL.

The rearrangement links TRBV28 to TRBJ1-2; a weak D match, TRBD1 (5 bases). In germline, CDR1 is MDHEN, CDR2 SYDVKM. The ends were cut back, 2 bases at V and 2 bases at J, with 6 bases in the middle. The CDR3 is made up of 13 amino acids. The CDR3 DNA reads as TGTGCCAGCAGTTTACGACAGAACTATGGCTACACCTTC. The encoded protein is CASSLRQNYGYTF.